This T cell receptor (beta chain) was recovered during a study of regulatory T cells in long-lasting Graves disease. For the study at large: The antithyroid drugs taken by newly diagnosed Graves' patients had been used for under 3 months.

This clonotype came up many times. Indicated time point: newly diagnosed GD, antithyroid drugs for less than 3 months. Following extraction of RNA from PBMCs, that RNA was used to make the TCR library. Arm-PCR of CDR3 regions and iRepertoire HTBI primers were the basis on which TCR beta libraries were built. TCRdb itself ran the multiplex PCR reads through MiXCR, one entry per CDR3 protein. The table has 350,000 to 450,000 distinct CDR3 sequences, over 12% seen once. The CDR3 runs to 14 residues. Trimming pared 0 bases from V and 5 bases from J, leaving 8 bases between. The V gene's germline CDR1 is PRHDT and CDR2 FYEKMQ (reference sequence). This sample was also put to use in a study of T cells in Graves' hyperthyroidism and ophthalmopathy.

The gene calls are TRBV13 and TRBJ1-5; TRBD1 might be the D (5 bases). This clonotype was sampled from a middle-aged woman with Graves disease. The sample in question was peripheral blood mononuclear cells (PBMCs), obtained at new diagnosis, from a patient treated with antithyroid drugs. CDR3 coding DNA: TGTGCCAGCAGCTTAGGCCAGGGTGATCAGCCCCAGCATTTT. Encoded protein: CASSLGQGDQPQHF.